A single sample gave rise to the 9 T cell receptor beta chains below, sequenced in a study of regulatory T cells in long-lasting Graves disease. The time point is: persistent/refractory GD, antithyroid drugs over 5 years with positive TRAb. Preparation of the TCR library used RNA extracted from PBMCs. Arm-PCR with iRepertoire HTBI primers amplified the CDR3 regions for these TCR beta libraries. TCRdb called the multiplex PCR reads again in MiXCR, with one record for every CDR3 protein. The sample yields roughly 500,000 distinct CDR3 sequences, around a fifth seen once. The source was peripheral blood mononuclear cells (PBMCs), collected when the disease was refractory, from a patient treated with antithyroid drugs. The receptors originated from a female donor with Graves disease.

J is TRBJ2-5 and V is TRBV24-1, with TRBD2 matching over 12 bases. Germline CDR1 is KGHDR and CDR2 is SFDVKD. Trimming removed 4 bases from V and 0 bases from J; junction bases left unmatched: 5. CDR3 length: 17 amino acids. CDR3 in amino acids: CATSDGTSGSYQETQYF. CDR3 in DNA: TGTGCCACCAGTGACGGGACTAGCGGGTCCTACCAAGAGACCCAGTACTTC.

The rearrangement links TRBV5-5 to TRBJ1-6; D is ambiguous. There are 16 residues in the CDR3. V lost 2 bases and J lost 10, with 19 bases in between. CDR1 and CDR2 from the germline V gene are SGHKS and YYEKEE (reference sequence). The CDR3 region has the DNA TGTGCCAGCAGCTTTTTCCTTGAGAGAGAGGACTCACCCCTCCACTTT. Amino acid sequence: CASSFFLEREDSPLHF.

The chain links TRBV10-3 to TRBJ2-7; TRBD1 aligns across 10 bases. Germline loops: CDR1 ENHRY, CDR2 SYGVKD. V trimming: 5 bases; J trimming: 5 bases; junction bases outside the gene matches: 12. This CDR3 is built from 16 residues. CDR3 nucleotides: TGTGCCATCAGTCCCACCGGGACAGGGGAGAGTAACGAGCAGTACTTC. It translates to CAISPTGTGESNEQYF.

This clonotype has a handful of counts. The chain uses TRBV6-2 or TRBV6-3 and TRBJ1-1; D unclear. The V end lost 8 bases, the J end lost 5 bases, and 15 bases lay between the germline ends. The CDR3 has 13 amino acids. From germline, CDR1 is MNHEY and CDR2 SVGEGT. CDR3 DNA: TGTGCCAGCGGTCACGGAGGTCGGACTGAAGCTTTCTTT. Amino acids: CASGHGGRTEAFF.

The J gene is TRBJ2-2, the V gene TRBV10-3, with TRBD2 identical over 12 bases. Germline lookup yields CDR1 ENHRY and CDR2 SYGVKD. This CDR3 spans 18 amino acids. V was pared by 6 bases and J by 0 bases, with 8 bases of the junction left unmatched. CDR3 loop: CAIRELAGGAANTGELFF. In nucleotides, the CDR3 is TGTGCCATCAGGGAACTAGCGGGAGGAGCCGCGAACACCGGGGAGCTGTTTTTT.

This clonotype was seen at least ten times. The chain recombines TRBV5-1 with TRBJ1-5; D perhaps matches TRBD1 (6 bases). The CDR3 contains 14 residues. V lost 5 bases and J 3 bases, leaving 12 bases between the germline ends. From germline, CDR1 is SGHRS and CDR2 YFSETQ. The CDR3 DNA reads TGCGCCAGCAGTCTAAGGGGGAACAATCAGCCCCAGCATTTT. Amino acids: CASSLRGNNQPQHF.

For the CDR3, the DNA is TGTGCCAGCAGCTCAACAGGGGGCGAAGATGGGGCCAACGTCCTGACTTTC. The encoded protein is CASSSTGGEDGANVLTF. This chain connects TRBV7-9 to TRBJ2-6, with 9 bases that match TRBD1. CDR1 and CDR2 from the germline V gene are SEHNR and FQNEAQ (reference sequence). This CDR3 has 17 residues. Trimming at V came to 4 bases and at J to 3 bases, leaving 7 bases not matched to a gene.

The chain links TRBV7-9 to TRBJ2-1, with 8 bases that match TRBD2. V was pared by 5 bases and J by 3 bases, with 6 bases of the junction left unmatched. The germline gives CDR1 SEHNR, CDR2 FQNEAQ (reference sequence). The CDR3 runs to 15 residues. The CDR3 loop reads CASSQSGSVYNEQFF. Written as DNA, the CDR3 is TGTGCCAGCAGCCAAAGCGGGAGCGTCTACAATGAGCAGTTCTTC.

This clonotype was picked up many times. V and J are TRBV20-1 and TRBJ2-2; D not certain. V was shortened by 6 bases and J by 4 bases, with 9 bases between the two germline ends. Germline CDR1 reads DFQATT; CDR2 reads SNEGSKA (reference sequence). CDR3 length: 12 residues. The CDR3, as DNA: TGCAGTGCGAGACGGGCCACCGGGGAGCTGTTTTTT. Amino acids: CSARRATGELFF.